Listed below are T cell receptor beta chains from one sample, sequenced in a study of regulatory T cells in long-lasting Graves disease. TCRdb ran MiXCR on the multiplex PCR reads and lists one entry per CDR3 protein. The table shows 400,000 to 450,000 distinct CDR3 sequences, with about 15% occurring only once. The same sample was also used in a study of T cells in Graves' hyperthyroidism and ophthalmopathy.

Sample: peripheral blood mononuclear cells (PBMCs), taken at new diagnosis, from a patient treated with antithyroid drugs. The receptors were sampled from a woman aged 30 to 39 with Graves disease. CDR3s include the opening cysteine and the closing phenylalanine or tryptophan. Where a row states a size, it is once, few, many or the class of an expanded clone; other rows omit it.

>many|TRBV9|17|TRBJ2-2
CASSLTRAGGRTGELFF
>few|TRBV6-5|14|TRBJ1-2
CASSWGGIDYGYTF
>few|TRBV10-3|11|TRBJ1-2
CATRVDYGYTF
>many|TRBV7-9|16|TRBJ2-1
CASSLAGGGRYNEQFF
>many|TRBV11-2|17|TRBJ1-1
CASSLGLARGGNTEAFF
>many|TRBV11-2|11|TRBJ2-7
CASSAGTSQYF
>-|TRBV12-3/TRBV12-4|15|TRBJ1-3
CASSFGLGPGNTIYF
>-|TRBV9|12|TRBJ2-5
CASSGASRTQYF
>-|TRBV5-6|15|TRBJ2-7
CASSLEASGSHEQYF
>-|TRBV24-1|18|TRBJ2-1
CATSDLGTGTGLSSEQFF
>-|TRBV4-1|16|TRBJ1-5
CASSQPRDGVSQPQHF
>medium-sized|TRBV28|17|TRBJ2-1
CASSYNPGAGVYNEQFF
>-|TRBV2|14|-
CASSDSLSGETQYF
>-|TRBV9|14|TRBJ2-1
CASGGGISYNEQFF
>-|TRBV12-3/TRBV12-4|16|TRBJ2-3
CASSSSGTILTDTQYF
>many|TRBV6-1|11|TRBJ2-7
CATDFTYEQYF
>-|TRBV9|16|TRBJ2-3
CASSVTDGLGPDTQYF
>many|TRBV27|14|TRBJ2-4
CASSRLAGKNIQYF
>-|TRBV11-2|16|TRBJ2-5
CASSAWTRSIQETQYF
>many|TRBV5-1|16|TRBJ2-1
CASSLGPGTSYNEQFF
>few|TRBV12-5|17|TRBJ2-2
CASGLSGGQGGTGELFF
>-|TRBV4-1|15|TRBJ1-3
CASSQERTSGNTIYF
>-|TRBV6-5|17|TRBJ2-1
CASSYDGLAGPYNEQFF
>few|TRBV19|15|TRBJ2-2
CASSIRTGLGGELFF
>few|TRBV28|14|TRBJ1-4
CASSRDASNEKLFF
>many|TRBV30|13|TRBJ2-1
CACQGGDYNEQFF
>many|TRBV30|17|TRBJ2-3
CAWSVRGLAGITDTQYF
>-|TRBV19|14|TRBJ1-5
CASQEGANNQPQHF
>many|TRBV27|13|TRBJ1-1
CASSYRGGIEAFF
>-|TRBV4-3|15|TRBJ2-7
CASSQGGTGVYEQYF
>-|TRBV29-1|19|TRBJ2-3
CSVAGVAGGPTTSTDTQYF
>few|TRBV12-5|12|TRBJ2-7
CASGLDRYEQYF
>many|TRBV3-1|11|TRBJ2-7
CASSHRYEQYF
>-|TRBV12-5|16|TRBJ2-1
CASGTSGTSGLNEQFF
>few|TRBV20-1|10|TRBJ2-7
CSARGREQYF